These 15 T cell receptor beta chains share one sample of origin, sequenced in a study of T-cell memory formation after mild COVID-19. TCRdb ran MiXCR on the 5' RACE reads and lists one entry per CDR3 protein. The data contain 300,000 to 400,000 distinct CDR3 sequences, around 13% of them singletons. Material: PBMCs or a T cell subset sorted from them (not recorded which). The receptor set was obtained from a man aged 18 to 35 who had mild COVID-19 (a few samples of this study predate the infection). Cell type and time point are not known.

The chain recombines TRBV5-1 with TRBJ2-5, with 7 bases that match TRBD1. The end of the DNA is better explained by TRBJ2-7, so the J call may be wrong. The CDR3 is made up of 16 amino acids. CDR1 and CDR2 from the germline V gene are SGHRS and YFSETQ. The CDR3 nucleotides read TGCGCCAGCAGCTTGGCCGGTAGACAGGGTATCGACGAGCAGTACTTC. Translated: CASSLAGRQGIDEQYF.

The chain couples TRBV4-2 to TRBJ2-7; maybe TRBD1 (5 bases). The length of the CDR3 is 15 residues. Germline V gene sequence: CDR1 LGHNA, CDR2 YNFKEQ. Trimming took 1 base from V and 2 from J, leaving 12 bases between them. The CDR3 bases are TGTGCCAGCAGCCAAGGGTATGAAGGGGCCTACGAGCAGTACTTC. Its protein product is CASSQGYEGAYEQYF.

This clonotype turned up a few times. The V gene is TRBV3-1, the J gene TRBJ2-2; D not certain. V lost 2 bases to trimming and J lost 5 bases, with 6 bases between them. Germline-derived CDR1 and CDR2 are LGHDT and YNNKEL (reference sequence). This CDR3 spans 13 amino acids. The CDR3 reads CASSQLRTGELFF. The CDR3, as DNA: TGTGCCAGCAGCCAATTGAGAACCGGGGAGCTGTTTTTT.

In its sample, this clonotype was seen many times. V is TRBV5-1 and J is TRBJ2-5; maybe TRBD2 (5 bases). The CDR3 consists of 15 residues. V was cut by 0 bases and J by 4 bases, with 13 bases left in between. Per germline, CDR1 SGHRS and CDR2 YFSETQ. CDR3 loop: CASSLAVTRGETQYF. CDR3 DNA sequence: TGCGCCAGCAGCTTGGCCGTGACCCGGGGAGAGACCCAGTACTTC.

This rearrangement joins TRBV5-5 to TRBJ1-2, with D hard to call. CDR3 length: 15 amino acids. Trimming shortened V by 1 base and J by 4 bases, and 14 bases separated the two germline ends. The germline V gene encodes CDR1 SGHKS and CDR2 YYEKEE (reference sequence). DNA of the CDR3: TGTGCCAGCAGCTTGAGGGCCGATCCGACCTATGGCTACACCTTC. Encoded protein: CASSLRADPTYGYTF. Full variable domain (outside the CDR3, taken from reference TRBV5-5 and TRBJ1-2): DAGVTQSPTHLIKTRGQQVTLRCSPISGHKSVSWYQQVLGQGPQFIFQYYEKEERGRGNFPDRFSARQFPNYSSELNVNALLLGDSALYLCASSLRADPTYGYTFGSGTRLTVV.

The sample holds a few counts of this clonotype. The rearrangement links TRBV6-1 to TRBJ2-3, with TRBD1 matching 9 bases. Trimming at V came to 3 bases and at J to 2 bases, leaving 6 bases not matched to a gene. The germline V gene encodes CDR1 MNHNS and CDR2 SASEGT. CDR3 size: 16 residues. The CDR3 loop reads CASSDVQGAPTDTQYF. The CDR3 region has the DNA TGTGCCAGCAGTGACGTACAGGGGGCACCCACAGATACGCAGTATTTT.

The chain carries TRBV7-3 and TRBJ2-3; TRBD1 matches at 8 bases. The CDR3 spans 16 residues. Trimming cost V 2 bases and J 0 bases; bases outside gene matches: 4. The germline gives CDR1 SGHTA, CDR2 FQGTGA. The CDR3 region is CASSLLGQGSTDTQYF. Written as DNA, the CDR3 is TGTGCCAGCAGCTTATTAGGACAGGGAAGCACAGATACGCAGTATTTT.

The J gene is TRBJ2-7, the V gene TRBV11-2; no firm D call. The CDR3 loop spans 14 amino acids. Germline CDR1 is SGHAT and CDR2 is FQNNGV. V was pared by 4 bases and J by 0 bases, with 10 bases between. The CDR3 coding sequence is TGTGCCAGCAGCTCTTCAAGGCCCTCCTACGAGCAGTACTTC. Its protein is CASSSSRPSYEQYF. Full variable domain (outside the CDR3, taken from reference TRBV11-2 and TRBJ2-7): EAGVAQSPRYKIIEKRQSVAFWCNPISGHATLYWYQQILGQGPKLLIQFQNNGVVDDSQLPKDRFSAERLKGVDSTLKIQPAKLEDSAVYLCASSSSRPSYEQYFGPGTRLTVT.

The rearrangement links TRBV5-1 to TRBJ1-1, with 9 bases matching TRBD1. The CDR3 spans 14 residues. From germline, CDR1 is SGHRS and CDR2 YFSETQ. After removal of 1 base from V and 7 bases from J, the junction contained 5 bases not matched to a gene. The CDR3 loop reads CASSLTGTGIEAFF. The CDR3 nucleotides read TGCGCCAGCAGCTTGACCGGGACAGGGATTGAAGCTTTCTTT.

The rearrangement links TRBV7-6 to TRBJ2-2; D remains unclear. The ends were cut back, 1 base at V and 0 bases at J, with 12 bases in the middle. The CDR3 runs 17 residues. Germline lookup yields CDR1 SGHVS and CDR2 FNYEAQ. The CDR3 sequence is CASSLEVGQANTGELFF. CDR3 in DNA: TGTGCCAGCAGCTTAGAAGTCGGTCAGGCGAACACCGGGGAGCTGTTTTTT.

The V call is TRBV7-2, the J call TRBJ1-2; D might be TRBD1 (5 bases). The germline gives CDR1 SGHTA, CDR2 FQGNSA. The CDR3 extends over 18 amino acids. The ends were cut back, 1 base at V and 8 bases at J, with 26 bases in the middle. CDR3 region: CASSLVTSSRRTGGGYTF. The CDR3 coding sequence is TGTGCCAGCAGCTTAGTTACTTCGTCGCGGCGAACCGGGGGGGGCTACACCTTC.

In this sample, this clonotype turned up a few times. The chain combines TRBV12-3 or TRBV12-4 with TRBJ2-1; 9 positions agree with TRBD2. V was clipped by 8 bases and J by 7 bases; unmatched bases: 6. The CDR3 runs to 13 residues. The chain's CDR3 is CASARGGANEQFF. As DNA, the CDR3 is TGTGCCAGCGCGCGCGGGGGGGCGAATGAGCAGTTCTTC.

The table lists this clonotype with a few counts. The chain recombines TRBV4-1 with TRBJ1-4; a possible D gene is TRBD1 (6 bases). Deletions cut 2 bases from V and 5 bases from J, with 12 bases between. Per germline, CDR1 MGHRA and CDR2 YSYEKL. CDR3 size: 15 residues. The CDR3 nucleotides are TGCGCCAGCAGCCAAACAGGGTTTGTAAATGAAAAACTGTTTTTT. This encodes CASSQTGFVNEKLFF.

The chain employs TRBV19 and TRBJ1-3; D possibly corresponds to TRBD1 (6 bases). CDR1 is LNHDA, CDR2 SQIVND, per germline (reference sequence). Trimming took 5 bases from V and 4 from J, leaving 21 bases between them. CDR3 size: 17 residues. In DNA form, the CDR3 reads TGTGCCAGTAGTTTCGCGGGGGGGGCACTCAGAGGAAACACCATATATTTT. Translation gives CASSFAGGALRGNTIYF.

This clonotype was picked up many times. The chain uses TRBV2 and TRBJ2-7, with TRBD2 matching over 7 bases. The CDR3 runs 12 residues. Germline V gene sequence: CDR1 SNHLY, CDR2 FYNNEI. V gave up 6 bases and J gave up 2 bases; unmatched junction bases: 1. The chain's CDR3 is CASRGGTYEQYV. In DNA form, the CDR3 reads TGTGCCAGCAGGGGAGGGACCTACGAGCAGTACGTC.